This record concerns one T cell receptor beta chain sequence. Its cognate antigen is unknown. Peripheral blood came from all dose cohorts at three timepoints. Data came from immunoSEQ multiplex PCR; TCRdb stores just in-frame clones and leaves some out. This table has 70,000 or so clones, about 88% appearing once. The data originate from a study of OX40 agonist ivuxolimab in advanced cancers. Study-wide findings and caveats: CD8+ T cells averaged more expanded clones than CD4+.

Specimen: CD4+ or CD8+ T cells sorted from blood, collected in a trial of the OX40 agonist ivuxolimab. This receptor was identified in an adult with an advanced solid tumor such as melanoma, head and neck, liver or kidney cancer.

CDR3 nucleotides: TGCGCCAGCAGCTCCGGGACAGGGGGCGCTAGGGAAAAACTGTTTTTT. It is translated as CASSSGTGGAREKLFF. V usage is TRBV5-1 and J usage is TRBJ1-4; TRBD1 matches 12 bases. The CDR3 has 16 residues. With 3 bases clipped from V and 8 bases from J, the junction kept 8 bases outside the gene matches. From germline, CDR1 is SGHRS and CDR2 YFSETQ. The full variable domain, rest sourced from reference TRBV5-1 and TRBJ1-4, is KAGVTQTPRYLIKTRGQQVTLSCSPISGHRSVSWYQQTPGQGLQFLFEYFSETQRNKGNFPGRFSGRQFSNSRSEMNVSTLELGDSALYLCASSSGTGGAREKLFFGSGTQLSVL.